The clone carrying this T cell receptor (beta chain) was seen ten or more times. Antigen: not known. TCRdb independently ran MiXCR on the 5' RACE reads; one entry per CDR3 protein. The sample consists of almost 600,000 distinct CDR3 sequences, approximately 13% of them appearing once. The data are from a study of T cells after yellow fever vaccination. Whole-study context: Some fractions had low cell numbers, and these were prepared with SMART-Seq v4 Ultra Low Input.

Whole-study findings and limits: Clones from primary vaccination mostly reappeared after the booster (96% CD4, around 90% CD8).

The clonotype was recovered from a man aged 25 to 40 who received the YFV17D yellow fever vaccine. The sample in question was PBMCs, obtained on the day of the yellow fever booster vaccination.

The CDR3 here is CASSTLAGGWEQYF. CDR3 sequence (DNA): TGTGCCAGCAGCACACTAGCGGGAGGGTGGGAGCAGTACTTC. The chain combines TRBV7-2 with TRBJ2-7, with 13 positions matching TRBD2. The ends lost 5 bases at V and 7 bases at J; junction bases unmatched: 5. The V gene's germline CDR1 is SGHTA and CDR2 FQGNSA. The CDR3 extends over 14 amino acids. The entire variable domain, with the rest obtained from reference TRBV7-2 and TRBJ2-7, is as follows: GAGVSQSPSNKVTEKGKDVELRCDPISGHTALYWYRQSLGQGLEFLIYFQGNSAPDKSGLPSDRFSAERTGGSVSTLTIQRTQQEDSAVYLCASSTLAGGWEQYFGPGTRLTVT.